What follows are 6 T cell receptor beta chains derived from one specimen sequenced in a study of blood T cell repertoires in COVID-19. The protocol was immunoSEQ multiplex PCR, while the TCRdb copy is restricted to in-frame clones and leaves out a portion. The repertoire holds around 120,000 clones, roughly 90% seen once, with 7.7% in the top ten. The sequencing input was peripheral blood. These receptors all come from a human donor in a cohort sampled during active COVID-19.

V is TRBV20-1 and J is TRBJ2-7; 9 nucleotides agree with TRBD1. The CDR3 is 12 residues long. From germline, CDR1 is DFQATT and CDR2 SNEGSKA (reference sequence). J lost 11 bases, V lost 4 bases, and 9 bases had no gene match. The CDR3 region has the DNA TGCAGTGCTACTGACAGGGGGATAGGAGAGTACTTC. Protein sequence: CSATDRGIGEYF.

The CDR3 region is CASLARGSLTDTQYF. CDR3 in DNA: TGTGCCAGCCTCGCGCGGGGATCCCTCACAGATACGCAGTATTTT. J is TRBJ2-3 and V is TRBV28, with a possible D match to TRBD2 (6 bases). Germline V gene data show CDR1 as MDHEN and CDR2 as SYDVKM. There are 15 residues in the CDR3. Trimming removed 8 bases from V and 2 bases from J, with 17 bases in between. The full variable domain, completed using reference TRBV28 and TRBJ2-3, is DVKVTQSSRYLVKRTGEKVFLECVQDMDHENMFWYRQDPGLGLRLIYFSYDVKMKEKGDIPEGYSVSREKKERFSLILESASTNQTSMYLCASLARGSLTDTQYFGPGTRLTVL.

The rearrangement uses TRBV6-5 and TRBJ1-2; perhaps TRBD1 as D (5 bases). The germline V gene encodes CDR1 MNHEY and CDR2 SVGAGI. Trimming removed 0 bases at V and 4 bases at J, with 12 bases between. The CDR3 is 15 residues long. The CDR3 loop is CASSYSGRVVYGYTF. CDR3 sequence (DNA): TGTGCCAGCAGTTACTCGGGCAGGGTAGTCTATGGCTACACCTTC.

The CDR3 DNA reads as TGTGCCAGCAAGGCGGGGTCCTCGTACGAGCAGTACTTC. Translation: CASKAGSSYEQYF. V is TRBV28 and J is TRBJ2-7; D is possibly TRBD2 (6 bases). Trimming pared 7 bases from V and 4 bases from J, leaving 14 bases between. The germline CDR1 and CDR2 sequences are MDHEN and SYDVKM. This CDR3 has 13 amino acids.

This clone appeared a single time. The V and J genes are TRBV11-2 and TRBJ2-5, with TRBD1 as a possible D gene (6 bases). Trimming cost V 2 bases and J 4 bases, with 14 bases left between them. Per germline, CDR1 SGHAT and CDR2 FQNNGV. This CDR3 spans 15 amino acids. CDR3 sequence reads: CASSLLQGGGETQYF. CDR3 nucleotide sequence: TGTGCCAGCAGCTTATTACAGGGTGGAGGAGAGACCCAGTACTTC.

The sample holds a few counts of this clone. The rearrangement joins TRBV19 to TRBJ1-5, with TRBD1 matching over 10 bases. Germline V gene data show CDR1 as LNHDA and CDR2 as SQIVND (reference sequence). The V gene end was trimmed by 4 bases and the J gene end by 1 base; junction bases not matched to a gene: 7. This CDR3 has 17 amino acids. This chain's CDR3 is CASSTRTGGVSNQPQHF. As DNA, the CDR3 is TGTGCCAGTAGTACCCGGACAGGGGGTGTCAGCAATCAGCCCCAGCATTTT.